Described below is a single T cell receptor (beta chain) sequence and its context. Measured with immunoSEQ multiplex PCR; TCRdb has only the in-frame clones, and not every one. The sample carries 70,000 to 95,000 clones, over 70% recorded once. This specimen belongs to a study of blood T cell repertoires in COVID-19. Study-level information: COVID-19 samples, acute and convalescent, were from the United States, Italy and Spain. T cells, B-cell-depleted T cells, or PBMCs provided the cDNA or gDNA that served as material.

Germline-derived CDR1 and CDR2 are SGHRS and YFSETQ. With V trimmed by 7 bases and J by 1 base, 9 bases remained unmatched. The CDR3 runs to 15 residues. The specimen was peripheral blood. This TCR was recovered from a man aged 45 to 65 with active COVID-19. This chain joins TRBV5-1 and TRBJ2-5; TRBD2 aligns across 8 bases. The CDR3 DNA follows: TGCGCCAGCTCGGGAGGGGGAGGAGGCCAAGAGACCCAGTACTTC. Its protein product is CASSGGGGGQETQYF.